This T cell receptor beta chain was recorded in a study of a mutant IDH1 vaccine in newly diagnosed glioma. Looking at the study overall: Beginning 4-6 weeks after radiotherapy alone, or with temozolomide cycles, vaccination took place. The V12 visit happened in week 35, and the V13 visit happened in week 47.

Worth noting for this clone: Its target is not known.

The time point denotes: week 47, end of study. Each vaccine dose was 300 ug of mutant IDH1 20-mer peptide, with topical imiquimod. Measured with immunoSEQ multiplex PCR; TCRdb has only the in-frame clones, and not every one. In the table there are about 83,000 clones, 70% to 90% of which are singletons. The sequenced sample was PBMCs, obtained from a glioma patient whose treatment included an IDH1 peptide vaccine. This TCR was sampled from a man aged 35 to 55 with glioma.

The CDR3 here is CASSQVGLGELFF. The CDR3 coding sequence is TGCGCCAGCAGCCAAGTGGGGCTCGGGGAGCTGTTTTTT. The chain uses TRBV4-3 and TRBJ2-2, with D perhaps TRBD1 (5 bases). The CDR3 runs to 13 residues. Looked up from germline, CDR1 is LGHNA and CDR2 is YSLEER. Trimming took off 1 base at V and 7 bases at J, with 7 bases between the two ends.